The T cell receptor beta chain described here comes from a study of blood T cell repertoires in COVID-19. Study-wide context: The United States, Italy and Spain were the sources of the acute and convalescent COVID-19 samples. In each case, the material was cDNA or gDNA derived from T cells, B-cell-depleted T cells, or PBMCs.

In the authors' methods: From reference gene primer amplification, estimates of nucleated cell counts were derived. Sequencing used immunoSEQ multiplex PCR; TCRdb keeps in-frame clones, though not all of them. That table supplies the V and J calls and clone size; D and trimming were determined from the DNA. This sample yields 70,000 to 85,000 clones, of which more than 75% are seen a single time; 21% belongs to the top ten. Concerning this clone itself: Other DNA sequences in this sample translate to the same CDR3.

Trimming shortened V by 1 base and J by 3 bases, and 5 bases separated the two germline ends. The CDR3 runs 12 residues. Looked up from germline, CDR1 is SGHDT and CDR2 is YYEEEE. The sample taken for sequencing was peripheral blood. The chain has TRBV5-6 and TRBJ2-7; no firm D call. The origin of this receptor is a human donor in a cohort sampled during active COVID-19. CDR3 sequence reads: CASSLPGYEQYF. CDR3 in DNA: TGTGCCAGCAGCTTGCCCGGCTACGAGCAGTACTTC. The variable domain in full, completed from reference TRBV5-6 and TRBJ2-7, reads DAGVTQSPTHLIKTRGQQVTLRCSPKSGHDTVSWYQQALGQGPQFIFQYYEEEERQRGNFPDRFSGHQFPNYSSELNVNALLLGDSALYLCASSLPGYEQYFGPGTRLTVT.